Each of the 5 T cell receptor beta chains below was sequenced from the same sample in a study of neurological immune-mediated disorders. Time point: longitudinal time-point 3. TCRdb independently ran MiXCR on the 5' RACE reads; one entry per CDR3 protein. The table records roughly 57,000 distinct CDR3 sequences, roughly 8% of them present only once. Material for sequencing was PBMCs. The receptors were gathered from a woman in her thirties or forties in good health.

This clonotype has ten or more counts. The chain has TRBV7-9 and TRBJ1-5; no clear D. The CDR3 extends over 12 amino acids. Deletions cut 5 bases from V and 3 bases from J, with 5 bases between. From germline, CDR1 is SEHNR and CDR2 FQNEAQ (reference sequence). CDR3 in DNA: TGTGCCAGCAGCCAAAACAATCAGCCCCAGCATTTT. The encoded protein is CASSQNNQPQHF.

This clonotype was recorded many times. The CDR3 DNA is TGTGCCATCAGTGAGGGGGGAGAGTGGTACGAGCAGTACTTC. This translates into CAISEGGEWYEQYF. The V and J genes are TRBV10-3 and TRBJ2-7; D might be TRBD1 or TRBD2, each matching 5 bases. Germline CDR1 is ENHRY and CDR2 is SYGVKD. Trimming took 2 bases from V and 4 from J, leaving 12 bases between them. The CDR3 spans 14 residues.

There are many counts of this clonotype. The chain combines TRBV10-3 with TRBJ1-2; no firm D call. Per germline, CDR1 ENHRY and CDR2 SYGVKD. The V gene lost 8 bases and the J gene lost 4 bases, with 17 bases spanning the gap. This CDR3 spans 14 amino acids. The CDR3 DNA follows: TGTGCCATCCCTTCGGCCGGGGTTGTCTATGGCTACACCTTC. The encoded protein is CAIPSAGVVYGYTF.

This clonotype showed up many times. CDR3 sequence (DNA): TGCAGCGGGCAGACAGGGGGGACGGAGACCCAGTACTTC. It codes for CSGQTGGTETQYF. The gene calls are TRBV29-1 and TRBJ2-5; 9 nucleotides agree with TRBD1. Germline V gene sequence: CDR1 SQVTM, CDR2 ANQGSEA. V was pared by 7 bases and J by 5 bases, with 8 bases of the junction left unmatched. The length of the CDR3 is 13 residues.

This clonotype was seen repeatedly, ten times or more. This chain joins TRBV6-6 and TRBJ1-2; possibly TRBD1 for D (5 bases). Trimming took off 2 bases at V and 4 bases at J, with 14 bases between the two ends. From germline, CDR1 is MNHNY and CDR2 SVGAGI (reference sequence). The CDR3 contains 15 residues. CDR3 protein: CASSYAESGGYGYTF. The CDR3 DNA is TGTGCCAGCAGTTACGCAGAGAGCGGGGGCTATGGCTACACCTTC.